What follows describes a single TCR beta chain. Its antigen remains unknown. This table comes from immunoSEQ multiplex PCR, and its TCRdb copy is limited to in-frame clones, with some not included. Of about 140,000 clones detected, nearly 95% appear once; the ten largest clones hold just over 5%. These data are taken from a study of T cell responses to AZD1222 COVID-19 vaccine. Study background: Pooled in the analysis were second doses at about 4 or about 12 weeks.

The junction had 3 bases not matched to a gene; V was cut back by 6 bases and J by 0 bases. CDR1 SQVTM and CDR2 ANQGSEA come from the germline V gene. The CDR3 is made up of 13 amino acids. Study results and caveats: Baseline seropositives among AZD1222 recipients totaled only 5 to 7. There were repertoire samples only from the period after the peak T cell response.

V usage is TRBV29-1 and J usage is TRBJ1-2, with TRBD1 identical over 8 bases. The sequence derives from an adult in good health. The sample was peripheral blood, taken on day 0 of AZD1222 vaccination. The CDR3 bases are TGCAGCGTGGCACAGGGGGCTAACTATGGCTACACCTTC. Its translation: CSVAQGANYGYTF.